This T cell receptor (beta chain) was obtained from a study of T cell responses to AZD1222 COVID-19 vaccine. Unmatched junction bases numbered 5, after V lost 4 bases and J lost 1 base. The germline CDR1 and CDR2 sequences are MNHEY and SVGAGI. CDR3 length equals 15 residues. Study observations and caveats: Females outnumbered males among donors, who were mostly white British; clonal diversity was possibly underestimated. Spike-specific TCR repertoires showed rising breadth and depth after two AZD1222 doses. Vaccine-associated CD4 TCRs spanned spike, dominant at 160-218 and 743-854. There were repertoire samples only from the period after the peak T cell response.

TCRdb keeps only in-frame clones here, not all; method: immunoSEQ multiplex PCR. The sample carries about 160,000 clones, 88% recorded once. Comment on this clone: Its antigen remains unidentified.

The sequenced sample was peripheral blood, obtained on day 0 of AZD1222 vaccination. This chain links TRBV6-5 with TRBJ2-7, with 9 bases lining up with TRBD1. The TCR was taken from an adult in good health. For the CDR3, the DNA is TGTGCCAGCAGTTCTCCGGGACAGGGATCCTACGAGCAGTACTTC. Translation gives CASSSPGQGSYEQYF.